This T cell receptor (beta chain) was captured by sequencing in a study of early stage breast cancer tumors. Profiled with immunoSEQ multiplex PCR; TCRdb holds only in-frame clones, not every one. The sample comprises about 10,000 clones, 78% of which are singletons, and 7% to 9% rests with the top ten. There are 12 residues in the CDR3. Germline values: CDR1 ENHRY, CDR2 SYGVKD. The V and J ends lost 6 bases and 8 bases respectively, with 11 bases between them. This clone occurred a few times. Sequenced material: normal breast tissue next to the tumor. This sequence originates from a person aged 40 to 49 with breast cancer. V and J are TRBV10-3 and TRBJ2-1, with D possibly being TRBD1 or TRBD2 (5 bases each). In DNA, the CDR3 is TGTGCCATCAGGGGGACGATCGATGAGCAGTTCTTC. It codes for CAIRGTIDEQFF.